One T cell receptor (beta chain) is described in this entry. In the study's own analysis: Quantification of nucleated cells was approximated via reference gene primer amplification. Method: immunoSEQ multiplex PCR; TCRdb's copy keeps in-frame clones and lacks some. V and J calls plus clone size are reproduced from that table; the DNA served to infer D and trimming. Of some 56,000 clones in the sample, around four fifths were seen once. The data originate from a study of blood T cell repertoires in COVID-19. About the research overall: Samples representing acute and convalescent COVID-19 were sourced from the United States, Italy and Spain. In each case, the material was cDNA or gDNA derived from T cells, B-cell-depleted T cells, or PBMCs.

This TCR was sampled from a woman between 50 and 59 years old with active or convalescent COVID-19. Sequenced sample: peripheral blood.

The CDR3 nucleotides read TGTGCCAGCAGTTCTGGGCCTTCCTACGAGCAGTACTTC. Its translation is CASSSGPSYEQYF. The chain joins TRBV6-5 to TRBJ2-7; no firm D call. The germline V gene encodes CDR1 MNHEY and CDR2 SVGAGI. Trimming pared 4 bases from V and 1 base from J, leaving 8 bases between. The CDR3 has 13 amino acids.